This T cell receptor (beta chain) was obtained from a study of CD8 T cells in ankylosing spondylitis. Points from the study as a whole: In peripheral blood, disease-linked CD8+ clones occurred at relatively low frequencies. Apparently characteristic of ankylosing spondylitis blood was a TCR beta motif (under ten highly homologous variants).

Concerning this clonotype itself: What it binds is not known.

The trim removed 3 bases at V and 0 bases at J, leaving 8 bases unmatched. The germline V gene has CDR1 SGHTA and CDR2 FQGTGA. The CDR3 has 17 amino acids. TCRdb analysed the 5' RACE reads with MiXCR anew, one entry per CDR3 protein. The sample carries more than 250,000 distinct CDR3 sequences, 7% to 9% recorded once. The receptor was derived from a male donor with ankylosing spondylitis. The chain recombines TRBV7-3 with TRBJ2-3, with TRBD2 matching over 8 bases. Sequenced input: blood, either unsorted or a sorted T cell fraction (not recorded which). The CDR3 region has the DNA TGTGCCAGCAGCTTGCTCGCAGCGGGAGCTAGCACAGATACGCAGTATTTT. Translating gives CASSLLAAGASTDTQYF.